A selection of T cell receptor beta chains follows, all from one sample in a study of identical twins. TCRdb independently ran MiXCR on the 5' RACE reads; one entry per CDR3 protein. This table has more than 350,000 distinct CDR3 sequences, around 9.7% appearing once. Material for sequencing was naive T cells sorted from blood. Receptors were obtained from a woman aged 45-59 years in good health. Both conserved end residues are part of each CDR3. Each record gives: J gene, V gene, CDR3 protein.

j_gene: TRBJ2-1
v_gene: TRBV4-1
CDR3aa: CASSHQREQGPYNEQFF

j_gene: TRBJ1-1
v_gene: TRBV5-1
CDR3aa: CASSSEGVTEAFF

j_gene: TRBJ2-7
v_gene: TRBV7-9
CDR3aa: CASSLGGNPGVQYF

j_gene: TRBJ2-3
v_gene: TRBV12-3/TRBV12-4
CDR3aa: CASSLVGLESDTQYF

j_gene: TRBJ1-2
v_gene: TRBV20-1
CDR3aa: CSAMTGVSYGYTF

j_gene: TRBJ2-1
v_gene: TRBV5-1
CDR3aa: CASTNGWGVYNEQFF

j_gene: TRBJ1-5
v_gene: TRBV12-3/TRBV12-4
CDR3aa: CASSLTNQPQHF

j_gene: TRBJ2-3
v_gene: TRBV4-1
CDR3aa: CASSPDATSTDTQYF

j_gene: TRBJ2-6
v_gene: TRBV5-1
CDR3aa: CASSLPSGQASPSGANVLTF

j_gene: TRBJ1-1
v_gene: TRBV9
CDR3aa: CASSSTGALPEAFF

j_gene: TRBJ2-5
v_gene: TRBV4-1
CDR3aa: CASSQDLSGRGETQYF

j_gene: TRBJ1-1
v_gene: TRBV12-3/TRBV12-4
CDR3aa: CASATDPANTEAFF

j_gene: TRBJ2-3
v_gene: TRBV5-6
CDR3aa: CASSLTEDTQNF

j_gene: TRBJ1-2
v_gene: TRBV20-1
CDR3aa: CSASWYRSGYTF

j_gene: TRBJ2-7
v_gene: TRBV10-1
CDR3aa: CASSESGTAPRQYF

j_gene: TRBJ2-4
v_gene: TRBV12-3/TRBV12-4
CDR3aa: CASSLSGTGGIQYF

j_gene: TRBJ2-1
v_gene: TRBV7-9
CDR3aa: CASTASATRSSYNEQFF

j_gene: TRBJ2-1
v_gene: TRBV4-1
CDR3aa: CASSQVSGRNYNEQFF

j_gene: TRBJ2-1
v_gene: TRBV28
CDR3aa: CASSIPGLADYNEQFF

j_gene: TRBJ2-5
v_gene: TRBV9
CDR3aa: CASSGAQETQYF

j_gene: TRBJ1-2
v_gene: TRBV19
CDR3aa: CASMPLTATYGYTF

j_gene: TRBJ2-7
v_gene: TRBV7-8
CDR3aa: CASKQGYSSYEQYF

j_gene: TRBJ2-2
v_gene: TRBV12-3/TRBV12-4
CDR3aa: CASSLVGPGELFF

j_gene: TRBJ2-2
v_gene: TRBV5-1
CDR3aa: CASSLEIGELFF

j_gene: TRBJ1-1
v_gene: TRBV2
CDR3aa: CASSEALLRRTEAFF

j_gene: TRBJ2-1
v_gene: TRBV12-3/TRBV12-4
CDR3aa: CASSHRQAYNEQFF

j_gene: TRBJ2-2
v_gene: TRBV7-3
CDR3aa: CASSLTLLAGGELFF

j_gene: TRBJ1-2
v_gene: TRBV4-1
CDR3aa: CASSNRGGNYGYTF

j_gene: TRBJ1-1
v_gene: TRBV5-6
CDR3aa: CASSLVGQGARTEAFF

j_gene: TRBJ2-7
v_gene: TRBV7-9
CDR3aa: CASSPAPSYEQYF

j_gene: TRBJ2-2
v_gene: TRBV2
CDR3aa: CASSRTPANTGELFF

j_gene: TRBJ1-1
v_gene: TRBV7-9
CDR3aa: CASSPRGGRLNTEAFF

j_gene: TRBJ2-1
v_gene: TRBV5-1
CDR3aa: CASSLPSGTSFFHEQFF

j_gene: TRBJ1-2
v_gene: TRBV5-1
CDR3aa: CASSFFTDRPYGYTF

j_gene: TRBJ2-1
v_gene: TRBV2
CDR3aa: CASTGLAGEFNNEQFF

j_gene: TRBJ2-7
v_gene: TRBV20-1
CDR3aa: CSARGWGYEQYF

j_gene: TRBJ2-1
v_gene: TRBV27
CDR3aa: CASSSLPRSNEQFF

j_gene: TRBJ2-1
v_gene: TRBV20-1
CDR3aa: CSASEPSSYNEQFF